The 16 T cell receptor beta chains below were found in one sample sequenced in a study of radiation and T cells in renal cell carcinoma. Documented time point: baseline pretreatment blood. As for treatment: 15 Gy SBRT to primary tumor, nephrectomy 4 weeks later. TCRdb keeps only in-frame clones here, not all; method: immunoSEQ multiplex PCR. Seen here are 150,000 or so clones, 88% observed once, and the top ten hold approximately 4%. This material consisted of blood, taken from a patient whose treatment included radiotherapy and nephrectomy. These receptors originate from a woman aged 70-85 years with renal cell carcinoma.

The CDR3 DNA reads as TGTGCCAGCAGCTTGCCGGGGGCTAGCACAGATACGCAGTATTTT. Translating it yields CASSLPGASTDTQYF. The chain is built from TRBV5-4 and TRBJ2-3, with D possibly being TRBD1 or TRBD2 (6 bases each). There are 15 residues in the CDR3. Trimming cost V 1 base and J 0 bases, with 9 bases left between them. Germline lookup yields CDR1 SGHNT and CDR2 YYREEE (reference sequence).

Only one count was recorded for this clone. CDR3 region: CASREGGFTDTQYF. CDR3 nucleotide sequence: TGCGCCAGCAGGGAGGGGGGCTTTACAGATACGCAGTATTTT. V is TRBV5-1 and J is TRBJ2-3; perhaps D is TRBD1 or TRBD2 (6 bases each). The V gene lost 5 bases and the J gene lost 3 bases, with 13 bases spanning the gap. Germline V CDR1 and CDR2: SGHRS, YFSETQ. CDR3 length: 14 amino acids.

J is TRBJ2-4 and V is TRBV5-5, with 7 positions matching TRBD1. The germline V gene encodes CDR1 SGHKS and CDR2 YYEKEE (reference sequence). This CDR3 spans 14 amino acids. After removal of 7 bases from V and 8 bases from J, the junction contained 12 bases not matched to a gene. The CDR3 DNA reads TGTGCCAGCGGGAAGGTCGCAGGGGGAGACATTCAGTACTTC. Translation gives CASGKVAGGDIQYF.

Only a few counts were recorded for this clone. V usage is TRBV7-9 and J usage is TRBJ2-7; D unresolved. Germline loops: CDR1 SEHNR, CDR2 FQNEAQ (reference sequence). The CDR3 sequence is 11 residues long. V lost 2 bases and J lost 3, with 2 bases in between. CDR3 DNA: TGTGCCAGCAGCTTAAGCTACGAGCAGTACTTC. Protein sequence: CASSLSYEQYF.

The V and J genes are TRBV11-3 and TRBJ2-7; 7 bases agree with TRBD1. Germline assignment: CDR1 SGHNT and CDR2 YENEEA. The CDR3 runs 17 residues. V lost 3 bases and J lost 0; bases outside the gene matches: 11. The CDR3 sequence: CASSFAGTVPYSYEQYF. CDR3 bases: TGTGCCAGCAGCTTTGCCGGGACAGTACCGTACTCCTACGAGCAGTACTTC.

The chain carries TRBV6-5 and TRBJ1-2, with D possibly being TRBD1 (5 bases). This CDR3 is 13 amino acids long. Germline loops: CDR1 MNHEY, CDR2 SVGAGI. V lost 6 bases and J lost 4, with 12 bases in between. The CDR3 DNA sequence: TGTGCCAGCAGATCCGGGACTAGCTATGGCTACACCTTC. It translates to CASRSGTSYGYTF.

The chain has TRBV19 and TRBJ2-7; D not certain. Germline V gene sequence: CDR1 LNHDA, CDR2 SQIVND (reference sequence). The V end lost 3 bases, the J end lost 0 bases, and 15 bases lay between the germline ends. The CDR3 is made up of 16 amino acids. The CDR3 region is CASSISFSISSYEQYF. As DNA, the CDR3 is TGTGCCAGTAGTATCAGTTTCTCCATAAGCTCCTACGAGCAGTACTTC.

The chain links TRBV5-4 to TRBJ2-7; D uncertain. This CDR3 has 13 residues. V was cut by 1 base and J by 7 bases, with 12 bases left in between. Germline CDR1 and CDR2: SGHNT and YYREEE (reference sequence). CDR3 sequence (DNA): TGTGCCAGCAGCTTGTTATCCGTGGGGGAGCAGTACTTC. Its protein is CASSLLSVGEQYF. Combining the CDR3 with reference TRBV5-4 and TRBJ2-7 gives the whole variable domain ETGVTQSPTHLIKTRGQQVTLRCSSQSGHNTVSWYQQALGQGPQFIFQYYREEENGRGNFPPRFSGLQFPNYSSELNVNALELDDSALYLCASSLLSVGEQYFGPGTRLTVT.

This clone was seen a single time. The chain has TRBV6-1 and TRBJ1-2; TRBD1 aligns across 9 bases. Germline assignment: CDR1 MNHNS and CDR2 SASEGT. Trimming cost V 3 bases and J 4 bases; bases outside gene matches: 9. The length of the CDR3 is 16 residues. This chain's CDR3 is CASSDPGQGLSYGYTF. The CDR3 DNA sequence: TGTGCCAGCAGTGACCCGGGACAGGGCCTCTCCTATGGCTACACCTTC.

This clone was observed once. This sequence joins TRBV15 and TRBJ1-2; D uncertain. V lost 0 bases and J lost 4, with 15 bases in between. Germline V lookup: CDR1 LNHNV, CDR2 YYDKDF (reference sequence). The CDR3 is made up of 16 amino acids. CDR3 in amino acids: CATSREVGPRGYGYTF. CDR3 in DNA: TGTGCCACCAGCAGAGAAGTAGGCCCACGGGGCTATGGCTACACCTTC.

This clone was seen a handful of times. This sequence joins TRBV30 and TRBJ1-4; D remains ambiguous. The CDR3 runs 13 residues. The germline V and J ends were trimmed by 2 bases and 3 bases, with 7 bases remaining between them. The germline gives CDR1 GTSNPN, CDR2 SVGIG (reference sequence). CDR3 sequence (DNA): TGTGCCTGGAGTAGTGGGGCTAATGAAAAACTGTTTTTT. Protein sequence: CAWSSGANEKLFF.

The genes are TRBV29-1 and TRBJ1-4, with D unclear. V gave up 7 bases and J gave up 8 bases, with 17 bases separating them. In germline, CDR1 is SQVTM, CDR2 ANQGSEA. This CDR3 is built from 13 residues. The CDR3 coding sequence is TGCAGCGAGATCAAGGGCCGAGGAGAAAAACTGTTTTTT. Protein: CSEIKGRGEKLFF.

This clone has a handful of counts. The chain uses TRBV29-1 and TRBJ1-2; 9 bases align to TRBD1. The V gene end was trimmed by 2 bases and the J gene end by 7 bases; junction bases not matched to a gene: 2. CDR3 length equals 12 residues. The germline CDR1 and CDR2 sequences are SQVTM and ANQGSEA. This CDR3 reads CSVETGGLGYTF. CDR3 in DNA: TGCAGCGTTGAAACAGGGGGCCTTGGCTACACCTTC. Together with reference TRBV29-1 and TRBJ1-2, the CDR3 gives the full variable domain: SAVISQKPSRDICQRGTSLTIQCQVDSQVTMMFWYRQQPGQSLTLIATANQGSEATYESGFVIDKFPISRPNLTFSTLTVSNMSPEDSSIYLCSVETGGLGYTFGSGTRLTVV.

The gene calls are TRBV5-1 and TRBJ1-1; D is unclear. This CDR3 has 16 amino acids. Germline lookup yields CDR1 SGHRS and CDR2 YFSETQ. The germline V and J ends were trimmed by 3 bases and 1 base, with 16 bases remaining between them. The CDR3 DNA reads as TGCGCCAGCAGCTCCGGGTTGCGCCGACCGAACACTGAAGCTTTCTTT. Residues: CASSSGLRRPNTEAFF.

This CDR3 is CASSAPGLRGNTIYF. In DNA form, the CDR3 reads TGTGCCAGTAGTGCACCTGGGCTGAGAGGAAACACCATATATTTT. The chain has TRBV19 and TRBJ1-3; D remains unclear. Trimming removed 5 bases at V and 4 bases at J, with 15 bases between. This CDR3 is built from 15 residues. Germline assignment: CDR1 LNHDA and CDR2 SQIVND (reference sequence).

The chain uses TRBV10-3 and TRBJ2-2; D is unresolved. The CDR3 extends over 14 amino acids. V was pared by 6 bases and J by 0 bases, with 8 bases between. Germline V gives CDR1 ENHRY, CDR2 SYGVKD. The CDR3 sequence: CAIRARANTGELFF. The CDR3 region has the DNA TGTGCCATCAGGGCAAGGGCGAACACCGGGGAGCTGTTTTTT.